The T cell receptor beta chain under discussion was sequenced for a study of brain T cells in children with intractable seizures. The sequenced cases were selected for having the highest brain T cell transcript signatures. At least one anti-epileptic drug was given before surgery. The repertoire was sequenced with immunoSEQ multiplex PCR; TCRdb's copy has only in-frame clones and lacks some. This table has roughly 80,000 clones, roughly 91% appearing once. Trimming pared 1 base from V and 6 bases from J, leaving 12 bases between. The CDR3 has 14 amino acids. From germline, CDR1 is MNHNS and CDR2 SASEGT.

The sequences come from peripheral blood, collected at surgery. This chain uses TRBV6-1 with TRBJ1-2; no firm D call. The clonotype originates from a boy less than two years old with tuberous sclerosis and intractable seizures. The CDR3 reads CASSEGARGNGYTF. In nucleotides, the CDR3 is TGTGCCAGCAGTGAAGGAGCACGAGGGAATGGCTACACCTTC.